This T cell receptor (beta chain) was found in a study of untreated major depressive disorder. Study-level results: Compared with controls, depressed patients showed more TRBV05-01 (Vbeta 5.1) usage in CD4+ T cells.

Assay: immunoSEQ multiplex PCR; the TCRdb copy retains only in-frame clones and omits some. The sample includes 15,000 to 20,000 clones, more than 85% of them seen just once. Turning to this clone: Its target is unknown.

Germline V gives CDR1 MDHEN, CDR2 SYDVKM. V gave up 3 bases and J gave up 5 bases, with 10 bases separating them. The CDR3 covers 14 residues. The chain uses TRBV28 and TRBJ1-4, with D perhaps matching TRBD1 (5 bases). This receptor was taken from a middle-aged woman with major depressive disorder. Material: CD4+ T cells from PBMCs. CDR3 loop: CASSLGGSNEKLFF. CDR3 DNA sequence: TGTGCCAGCAGTTTGGGGGGTTCGAATGAAAAACTGTTTTTT.